The 15 T cell receptor beta chains reported below all come from one sample, sequenced in a study of blood T cell repertoires in COVID-19. Using immunoSEQ multiplex PCR, the repertoire was profiled, and TCRdb retains in-frame clones only, with some absent. The table includes 250,000 or so clones, about 91% detected once. Sequenced sample: PBMCs or T cells enriched from blood (not recorded which). The receptors shown here come from a woman aged 40 to 55 with acute COVID-19.

This chain connects TRBV5-1 to TRBJ2-2; TRBD1 matches 7 bases. Germline V CDR1 and CDR2: SGHRS, YFSETQ. The CDR3 consists of 15 residues. The V and J ends lost 0 bases and 4 bases, in that order; junction bases with no gene match: 3. For the CDR3, the DNA is TGCGCCAGCAGCTTGGGGACAGGTGGCACCGGGGAGCTGTTTTTT. Translating it yields CASSLGTGGTGELFF.

The CDR3 sequence: CASSFMAGGTGELFF. Here the CDR3 DNA reads TGTGCCAGCAGCTTTATGGCGGGAGGGACCGGGGAGCTGTTTTTT. The chain carries TRBV11-2 and TRBJ2-2; TRBD2 matches at 9 bases. The trim removed 3 bases at V and 5 bases at J, leaving 4 bases unmatched. The CDR3 sequence is 15 residues long. Germline V gene sequence: CDR1 SGHAT, CDR2 FQNNGV.

The V and J genes are TRBV28 and TRBJ1-5; maybe TRBD1 (6 bases). The V gene lost 8 bases and the J gene lost 2 bases, with 10 bases spanning the gap. This CDR3 has 13 amino acids. Germline CDR1 is MDHEN and CDR2 is SYDVKM. CDR3 amino acids: CASGGGGNQPQHF. DNA for the CDR3: TGTGCCAGCGGAGGGGGGGGCAATCAGCCCCAGCATTTT.

The chain has TRBV7-2 and TRBJ1-4; no reliable D call. CDR3 length: 14 residues. V lost 2 bases and J 8 bases, leaving 12 bases between the germline ends. Germline V gives CDR1 SGHTA, CDR2 FQGNSA. The CDR3 nucleotides are TGTGCCAGCAGCTTAACGGGGTCTGGGGAAAAACTGTTTTTT. Translation gives CASSLTGSGEKLFF. The full variable domain, rest sourced from reference TRBV7-2 and TRBJ1-4, is GAGVSQSPSNKVTEKGKDVELRCDPISGHTALYWYRQSLGQGLEFLIYFQGNSAPDKSGLPSDRFSAERTGGSVSTLTIQRTQQEDSAVYLCASSLTGSGEKLFFGSGTQLSVL.

The V call is TRBV5-1, the J call TRBJ1-5; 9 bases are a match to TRBD1. CDR3 size: 15 residues. Germline V CDR1 and CDR2: SGHRS, YFSETQ. The junction had 9 bases not matched to a gene; V was cut back by 5 bases and J by 6 bases. The CDR3 is CASRLTWDRVQPQHF. In DNA form, the CDR3 reads TGCGCCAGCAGGTTAACCTGGGACAGGGTTCAGCCCCAGCATTTT.

The J gene is TRBJ2-5, the V gene TRBV2; weak D call: TRBD2 (5 bases). V was pared by 7 bases and J by 5 bases, with 14 bases between. The CDR3 consists of 13 residues. The germline V gene encodes CDR1 SNHLY and CDR2 FYNNEI. In DNA form, the CDR3 reads TGTGCCAGCACATGGCGCACTAGGGAGACCCAGTACTTC. Translated, it gives CASTWRTRETQYF. Full variable domain (outside the CDR3, taken from reference TRBV2 and TRBJ2-5): EPEVTQTPSHQVTQMGQEVILRCVPISNHLYFYWYRQILGQKVEFLVSFYNNEISEKSEIFDDQFSVERPDGSNFTLKIRSTKLEDSAMYFCASTWRTRETQYFGPGTRLLVL.

The chain joins TRBV9 to TRBJ1-1; D unclear. The CDR3 is made up of 17 amino acids. V lost 0 bases and J lost 0, with 15 bases in between. Germline CDR1 SGDLS, CDR2 YYNGEE. In nucleotides, the CDR3 is TGTGCCAGCAGCGTAGCTGCCCAGGTGACCATGAACACTGAAGCTTTCTTT. This gives the protein CASSVAAQVTMNTEAFF.

The chain couples TRBV3-1 (or the pseudogene TRBV3-2) to TRBJ2-5; D may be TRBD2 (6 bases). The CDR3 is 15 residues long. Germline CDR1 and CDR2: LGHDT and YNNKEL (reference sequence). V dropped 1 base and J dropped 0 bases, with 9 bases sitting between them. CDR3 in DNA: TGTGCCAGCAGCCAAGCACGGGGGTACCAAGAGACCCAGTACTTC. It encodes CASSQARGYQETQYF.

The gene calls are TRBV27 and TRBJ2-7; D might be TRBD1 (6 bases). The V gene's germline CDR1 is MNHEY and CDR2 SMNVEV (reference sequence). With 7 bases removed from V and 2 bases from J, the gap between germline ends came to 30 bases. This CDR3 is 19 amino acids long. CDR3: CASILFVGRWGLEPYEQYF. CDR3 coding DNA: TGTGCCAGCATCCTCTTCGTCGGGCGTTGGGGGCTAGAACCCTACGAGCAGTACTTC.

CDR3 sequence reads: CASSLDRGSEKLFF. The CDR3 DNA reads TGTGCCAGCAGCCTGGACAGGGGAAGTGAAAAACTGTTTTTT. This chain links TRBV5-4 with TRBJ1-4, with TRBD1 matching over 9 bases. CDR1 and CDR2 from the germline V gene are SGHNT and YYREEE (reference sequence). This CDR3 is 14 amino acids long. V dropped 4 bases and J dropped 7; count of bases not matched to a gene: 5.

This chain connects TRBV7-2 to TRBJ1-3; D gene uncertain. Trimming removed 6 bases from V and 0 bases from J, with 12 bases in between. Germline V gene sequence: CDR1 SGHTA, CDR2 FQGNSA. The CDR3 length is 15 residues. CDR3 residues: CASSLNFDSGNTIYF. In DNA, the CDR3 is TGTGCCAGCAGTTTGAACTTCGACTCTGGAAACACCATATATTTT.

This clone was seen once. V usage is TRBV19 and J usage is TRBJ1-4, with 7 bases matching TRBD1. Germline CDR1 and CDR2: LNHDA and SQIVND (reference sequence). This CDR3 contains 16 residues. V lost 6 bases to trimming and J lost 10 bases; unmatched junction nucleotides: 17. As DNA, the CDR3 is TGTGCCAGTAGAAGCAACCAGGGGGAACCTTACGGAAAACTGTTTTTT. It translates to CASRSNQGEPYGKLFF.

This clone was seen more than once but under ten times. The rearrangement joins TRBV2 to TRBJ2-1, with TRBD2 matching 14 bases. CDR1 and CDR2 (germline): SNHLY, FYNNEI. The CDR3 spans 14 residues. V was pared by 6 bases and J by 8 bases, with 3 bases of the junction left unmatched. This CDR3 reads CASRGLAGEYEQFF. The CDR3 DNA is TGTGCCAGCAGGGGACTAGCGGGGGAGTATGAGCAGTTCTTC.

The chain employs TRBV4-2 and TRBJ1-4; 8 positions match TRBD1. The germline gives CDR1 LGHNA, CDR2 YNFKEQ. V lost 0 bases and J lost 8; bases outside the gene matches: 8. The CDR3 totals 16 residues. For the CDR3, the DNA is TGTGCCAGCAGCCAAGAAATAGCCCGGGACAGGGAAAAACTGTTTTTT. Its translation is CASSQEIARDREKLFF.

This clone showed up just once. The chain recombines TRBV18 with TRBJ2-1, with D possibly TRBD2 on 7 matching bases. The CDR3 contains 14 residues. Germline V gives CDR1 KGHSH, CDR2 LQKENI. This chain's CDR3 is CAGGGGSSYNEQFF. The CDR3 bases are TGTGCGGGGGGCGGCGGGAGCTCCTACAATGAGCAGTTCTTC.